Here is one TCR beta chain with its context. The table lists this clonotype with a few counts. Its antigen is currently not known. Nothing much larger sits one base from this clone, and base qualities are not available. V is cut by 3 bases and J by 5 bases, and the space between the germline ends is 13 bases. From the cysteine through the phenylalanine, the CDR3 covers 14 amino acids. The sequence is cut down to CDR3 DNA, 42 bases in frame from base 1. This record comes from a study of T cell repertoires in cytomegalovirus infection (dated by TCRdb to between 2019 and 2020). For the wider study: Donor HLA type was relevant to the analysis, as public TCR beta signatures indicated carriage of CMV infection together with the matching HLA type.

The sequencing machine was an Illumina HiSeq 1500. TCRdb trimmed the raw reads at Q25, called clones with MiXCR and kept productive beta chains. When rows share a CDR3 protein, they turn into one entry using the most common DNA and genes. The sample table records some 230,000 distinct CDR3 sequences; 22% of these occur just once. Approximately 18% of the sample belongs to the ten largest clones. Paper-wide results and their limitations: In both this cohort and an independent cohort of under 450 donors, the cumulative frequency of public TCR beta family members distinguished carriers of CMV infection plus the relevant HLA type. In the ex vivo response, HLA-C-restricted CMV-specific TCR beta clonotypes were dominant, and in two of eight donors the single most frequent clonotype came from this HLA-C-restricted group.

The receptor chain draws on TRBV12-3 or TRBV12-4 and TRBJ2-5; the D region may be TRBD1 or TRBD2, each matching 5 bases equally. The sequenced sample was CD8+ T cells from PBMCs. This TCR came from a human donor in good health (CMV status not recorded). Some clones in this sample may be carry-over from other donors' samples. Here the CDR3 is given as CASSLGRGGETQYF. The DNA sequence is TGTGCCAGCAGTTTGGGTAGGGGCGGGGAGACCCAGTACTTC.